What follows are 9 T cell receptor beta chains derived from one specimen sequenced in a study of T cells in Graves' hyperthyroidism and ophthalmopathy. The investigators amplified TCR beta CDR3 regions from RNA transcripts. HTBI primers drove first-round RT-PCR of the TCR CDR3. TCRdb called the multiplex PCR reads again in MiXCR, with one record for every CDR3 protein. The repertoire includes approximately 400,000 distinct CDR3 sequences, more than 12% of them detected once, and 20% sits in the top ten. The specimen was blood. The receptors were sampled from a woman in her twenties or thirties with Graves' ophthalmopathy.

The table lists this clonotype with many counts. The rearrangement joins TRBV20-1 to TRBJ2-3; 14 positions match TRBD2. V lost 6 bases to trimming and J lost 6 bases; unmatched junction nucleotides: 5. This CDR3 comprises 14 residues. CDR1 is DFQATT and CDR2 is SNEGSKA in the germline V gene (reference sequence). CDR3 coding DNA: TGCAGTGCCCTGACTAGCGGGGGGGCGGATACGCAGTATTTT. This sequence encodes CSALTSGGADTQYF.

This clonotype has at least ten counts. The genes are TRBV30 and TRBJ2-1, with D possibly being TRBD2 (6 bases). Germline V gives CDR1 GTSNPN, CDR2 SVGIG (reference sequence). This CDR3 contains 14 residues. V was pared by 0 bases and J by 7 bases, with 13 bases between. The CDR3 coding sequence is TGTGCCTGGAGTGTAACGGCGGGACGGAATGAGCAGTTCTTC. It is translated as CAWSVTAGRNEQFF. The whole variable domain, remainder taken from reference TRBV30 and TRBJ2-1, is SQTIHQWPATLVQPVGSPLSLECTVEGTSNPNLYWYRQAAGRGLQLLFYSVGIGQISSEVPQNLSASRPQDRQFILSSKKLLLSDSGFYLCAWSVTAGRNEQFFGPGTRLTVL.

This clonotype was recorded at least ten times. V usage is TRBV20-1 and J usage is TRBJ1-1; 7 bases map to TRBD1. CDR3 length equals 15 residues. CDR1 is DFQATT and CDR2 is SNEGSKA in the germline V gene (reference sequence). The ends lost 3 bases at V and 5 bases at J; junction bases unmatched: 12. The CDR3 nucleotides read TGCAGTGCTAGGCCCAGTCGACAGGGATGGACTGAAGCTTTCTTT. It is translated as CSARPSRQGWTEAFF.

This clonotype was detected many times. The rearrangement uses TRBV6-1 and TRBJ1-2; the match to TRBD1 covers 7 bases. The V gene's germline CDR1 is MNHNS and CDR2 SASEGT. This CDR3 spans 16 amino acids. The J segment lost 3 bases and the V segment lost 5 bases, leaving 12 bases of the junction unmatched. This CDR3 reads CASSMSDSTGDYGYTF. As DNA, the CDR3 is TGTGCCAGCAGTATGAGCGATTCAACAGGGGACTATGGCTACACCTTC.

This clonotype was counted many times. The rearrangement links TRBV3-1 to TRBJ2-5; D tentatively reads TRBD1 or TRBD2 (6 bases each). V dropped 1 base and J dropped 4 bases, with 10 bases sitting between them. Per the germline V gene, CDR1 is LGHDT and CDR2 is YNNKEL (reference sequence). The CDR3 extends over 14 amino acids. The CDR3 loop reads CASSQGGGGETQYF. The CDR3, as DNA: TGTGCCAGCAGCCAAGGAGGGGGAGGAGAGACCCAGTACTTC.

This clonotype appeared a few times. The chain recombines TRBV9 with TRBJ1-1; D is unresolved. This CDR3 comprises 13 residues. The V and J ends lost 5 bases and 1 base respectively, with 9 bases between them. CDR1 and CDR2 from the germline V gene are SGDLS and YYNGEE. CDR3 DNA sequence: TGTGCCAGCAGAGGCCCCGCGAACACTGAAGCTTTCTTT. It encodes CASRGPANTEAFF.

This clonotype was recorded a few times. V gene TRBV27 combines with J gene TRBJ1-1, with 9 bases lining up with TRBD1. Germline CDR1 MNHEY, CDR2 SMNVEV (reference sequence). The CDR3 is 16 amino acids. The ends lost 4 bases at V and 1 base at J; junction bases unmatched: 7. The CDR3 sequence is CASSWGGTGKNTEAFF. In DNA, the CDR3 is TGTGCCAGCAGTTGGGGAGGGACAGGGAAGAACACTGAAGCTTTCTTT.

The CDR3 DNA reads as TGTGCCAGCAGTCGCCCCAGGACAGGGCGGAATGAGCAGTTCTTC. It encodes CASSRPRTGRNEQFF. The rearrangement uses TRBV12-3 or TRBV12-4 and TRBJ2-1, with TRBD1 matching 8 bases. This CDR3 region has 15 residues. The V and J ends lost 5 bases and 7 bases, in that order; junction bases with no gene match: 10.

This clonotype was seen ten or more times. This chain connects TRBV28 to TRBJ1-2; TRBD1 aligns across 10 bases. CDR1 is MDHEN and CDR2 is SYDVKM in the germline V gene. J was trimmed by 0 bases and V by 2 bases; bases with no gene match: 3. The CDR3 is 16 amino acids. The CDR3 loop is CASSLPGTGANYGYTF. CDR3 DNA sequence: TGTGCCAGCAGTTTACCCGGGACAGGGGCTAACTATGGCTACACCTTC.